This T cell receptor (beta chain) originates from a study of tissue T cells after allogeneic stem cell transplantation. Study observations and caveats: Tissue-detected TCR repertoire was only partly captured by blood and spleen T cells. Motif-based clustering found tissue-specific repertoire signatures shared across patients, though few clones were shared.

The CDR3 covers 15 residues. The J segment lost 6 bases and the V segment lost 0 bases, leaving 5 bases of the junction unmatched. Germline CDR1 is SGHSA and CDR2 is FRNQAP. Details on this clone: The antigen is not known. Genes and germline are mouse. With the read ending 1 residue before the CDR3 end, the germline J gene is used to fill in that end.

TCRdb keeps only in-frame clones here, not all; method: immunoSEQ multiplex PCR. The data contain over 7,000 clones, 45% of them singletons. This sample's time point: mouse harvest day 7 after allogeneic transplant. Mouse grafts combined 10^7 T-cell-depleted bone marrow cells with 10^6 splenic CD5+ T cells. This mouse GVHD model was MHC-mismatched B6 to BALB/c, profiled day 7 or 14. Sequencing input: gut tissue. This sequence joins TRBV16 and TRBJ2-5; 8 nucleotides align to TRBD2. The sequence derives from a female BALB/c mouse given C57BL/6 T cells with graft-versus-host disease after an allogeneic hematopoietic cell transplant. Partial CDR3 DNA: TGTGCAAGCAGCTTAGATTTGGGGGGGAAGGACACCCAGTAC. Its translation is CASSLDLGGKDTQY. The CDR3 as a whole reads CASSLDLGGKDTQYF.